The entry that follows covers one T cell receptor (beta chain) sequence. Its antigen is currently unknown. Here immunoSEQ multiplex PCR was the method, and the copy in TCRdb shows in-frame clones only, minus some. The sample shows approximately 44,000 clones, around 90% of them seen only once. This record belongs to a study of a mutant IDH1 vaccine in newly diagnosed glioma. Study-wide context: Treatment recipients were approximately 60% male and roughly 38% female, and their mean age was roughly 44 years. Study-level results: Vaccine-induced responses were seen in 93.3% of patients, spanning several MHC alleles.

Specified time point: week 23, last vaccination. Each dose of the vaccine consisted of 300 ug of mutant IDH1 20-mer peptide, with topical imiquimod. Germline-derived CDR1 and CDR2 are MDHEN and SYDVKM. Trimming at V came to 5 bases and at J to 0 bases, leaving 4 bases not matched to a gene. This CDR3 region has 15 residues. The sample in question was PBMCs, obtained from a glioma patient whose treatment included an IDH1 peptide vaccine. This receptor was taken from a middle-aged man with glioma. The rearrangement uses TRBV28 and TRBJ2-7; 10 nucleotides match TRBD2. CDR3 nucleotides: TGTGCCAGCAGTCGGGCTAGCGGGAGCTCCTACGAGCAGTACTTC. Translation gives CASSRASGSSYEQYF.